What follows are 16 T cell receptor beta chains derived from one specimen sequenced in a study of glioma-infiltrating T cells after dendritic cell vaccination. TCRdb's table, derived via immunoSEQ multiplex PCR, lists solely in-frame clones and lacks some. The sample includes approximately 100,000 clones, around three quarters of them seen just once. Specimen: blood, collected before dendritic cell vaccination. The receptor source for this set is a human donor with glioblastoma.

The V call is TRBV9, the J call TRBJ2-1; 10 bases align to TRBD2. CDR1 is SGDLS and CDR2 is YYNGEE in the germline V gene. Trimming took 6 bases from V and 5 from J; bases not matched to a gene: 8. The CDR3 extends over 15 amino acids. In DNA, the CDR3 is TGTGCCAGCACCCGGGGGCTAGCGGGAGACAATGAGCAGTTCTTC. Translating it yields CASTRGLAGDNEQFF.

This clone was detected only once. The chain employs TRBV15 and TRBJ1-4; perhaps TRBD1 as D (6 bases). This CDR3 spans 15 amino acids. V was trimmed by 3 bases and J by 7 bases, leaving 15 bases between them. The germline CDR1 and CDR2 sequences are LNHNV and YYDKDF (reference sequence). The CDR3 here is CATSSHRASVEKLFF. CDR3 DNA: TGTGCCACCAGCAGTCACAGGGCGAGTGTTGAAAAACTGTTTTTT.

The chain is built from TRBV6-1 and TRBJ1-2; 9 nucleotides line up with TRBD1. V was clipped by 6 bases and J by 6 bases; unmatched bases: 5. CDR3 length: 13 amino acids. Per the germline V gene, CDR1 is MNHNS and CDR2 is SASEGT. The CDR3 sequence: CASSRDRVDGYTF. CDR3 DNA sequence: TGTGCCAGCAGCCGGGACAGGGTCGATGGCTACACCTTC.

This clone was counted only a few times. The genes are TRBV6-1 and TRBJ1-2; 8 bases line up with TRBD1. V trimming: 4 bases; J trimming: 8 bases; junction bases outside the gene matches: 6. The CDR3 spans 13 residues. The germline V gene encodes CDR1 MNHNS and CDR2 SASEGT. CDR3 bases: TGTGCCAGCAGTGCACAGGGGGAGGTCGGCTACACCTTC. Its protein is CASSAQGEVGYTF.

This chain uses TRBV28 with TRBJ2-7, with a possible D match to TRBD2 (5 bases). V was cut by 3 bases and J by 2 bases, with 17 bases left in between. This CDR3 spans 16 amino acids. From germline, CDR1 is MDHEN and CDR2 SYDVKM. The CDR3 bases are TGTGCCAGCAGTTTTTATCCTAGGACTGGCCCCTACGAGCAGTACTTC. Translating gives CASSFYPRTGPYEQYF. Full variable domain (remainder filled in from reference TRBV28 and TRBJ2-7): DVKVTQSSRYLVKRTGEKVFLECVQDMDHENMFWYRQDPGLGLRLIYFSYDVKMKEKGDIPEGYSVSREKKERFSLILESASTNQTSMYLCASSFYPRTGPYEQYFGPGTRLTVT.

The chain employs TRBV4-1 and TRBJ1-2, with a tentative D call TRBD1 (6 bases). The V gene lost 4 bases and the J gene lost 4 bases, with 10 bases spanning the gap. The germline gives CDR1 MGHRA, CDR2 YSYEKL. The CDR3 is made up of 13 amino acids. CDR3 sequence (DNA): TGCGCCAGCAGCCCCAGGGGAACCTATGGCTACACCTTC. Residues: CASSPRGTYGYTF.

V gene TRBV6-5 combines with J gene TRBJ1-2, with D hard to call. CDR1 is MNHEY, CDR2 SVGAGI, per germline. The CDR3 has 15 residues. V was clipped by 2 bases and J by 0 bases, with 10 bases between them. CDR3 residues: CASSYSPQTNYGYTF. In nucleotides, the CDR3 is TGTGCCAGCAGTTACAGTCCCCAGACTAACTATGGCTACACCTTC.

The CDR3 here is CASSLKGFGEKLFF. CDR3 coding DNA: TGTGCCAGCAGCTTGAAGGGGTTTGGTGAAAAACTGTTTTTT. The V gene is TRBV5-6, the J gene TRBJ1-4, with D possibly being TRBD1 (5 bases). Trimming stripped 1 base from V and 7 bases from J, with 11 bases between. The CDR3 covers 14 residues. Germline CDR1 SGHDT, CDR2 YYEEEE. Looking up the rest from reference TRBV5-6 and TRBJ1-4 gives the full variable domain: DAGVTQSPTHLIKTRGQQVTLRCSPKSGHDTVSWYQQALGQGPQFIFQYYEEEERQRGNFPDRFSGHQFPNYSSELNVNALLLGDSALYLCASSLKGFGEKLFFGSGTQLSVL.

V is TRBV9 and J is TRBJ2-1; 10 positions match TRBD2. This CDR3 has 15 amino acids. J was trimmed by 6 bases and V by 0 bases; bases with no gene match: 3. In germline, CDR1 is SGDLS, CDR2 YYNGEE. The CDR3 DNA reads TGTGCCAGCAGCGTAGTCCTAGCGGGAGTCAATGAGCAGTTCTTC. Protein sequence: CASSVVLAGVNEQFF.

The chain is built from TRBV29-1 and TRBJ2-1; D perhaps matches TRBD1 (5 bases). V lost 7 bases to trimming and J lost 9 bases, with 16 bases between them. Germline V gene sequence: CDR1 SQVTM, CDR2 ANQGSEA. CDR3 size: 12 residues. The CDR3 protein is CSADIGVSEQFF. DNA for the CDR3: TGCAGCGCGGACATAGGAGTCTCTGAGCAGTTCTTC.

In its sample, this clone was seen once. The rearrangement uses TRBV5-1 and TRBJ1-1, with a tentative D call TRBD1 (6 bases). The CDR3 length is 14 residues. Germline V gene sequence: CDR1 SGHRS, CDR2 YFSETQ. The V gene lost 4 bases and the J gene lost 4 bases, with 14 bases spanning the gap. Here the CDR3 DNA reads TGCGCCAGCAGCCCGAACCAACAGGGCACTGAAGCTTTCTTT. This codes for CASSPNQQGTEAFF. Full variable domain (rest looked up from reference TRBV5-1 and TRBJ1-1): KAGVTQTPRYLIKTRGQQVTLSCSPISGHRSVSWYQQTPGQGLQFLFEYFSETQRNKGNFPGRFSGRQFSNSRSEMNVSTLELGDSALYLCASSPNQQGTEAFFGQGTRLTVV.

This chain joins TRBV5-1 and TRBJ2-3; TRBD2 aligns across 9 bases. The trim removed 1 base at V and 1 base at J, leaving 7 bases unmatched. Per germline, CDR1 SGHRS and CDR2 YFSETQ. This CDR3 region has 17 residues. The CDR3 DNA is TGCGCCAGCAGCTTGCGCGCGCGGGGGGGCGGCACAGATACGCAGTATTTT. Translation gives CASSLRARGGGTDTQYF.

The chain employs TRBV5-1 and TRBJ2-7; D is unresolved. CDR1 and CDR2 from the germline V gene are SGHRS and YFSETQ. This CDR3 spans 15 amino acids. V was trimmed by 0 bases and J by 0 bases, leaving 10 bases between them. The CDR3: CASSLGATSSYEQYF. The CDR3, as DNA: TGCGCCAGCAGCTTGGGGGCCACGAGCTCCTACGAGCAGTACTTC.

J is TRBJ1-3 and V is TRBV5-6; 7 bases line up with TRBD1. V dropped 4 bases and J dropped 0; count of bases not matched to a gene: 4. This CDR3 spans 15 amino acids. CDR1 is SGHDT, CDR2 YYEEEE, per germline. The CDR3 loop reads CASSEDRNSGNTIYF. CDR3 DNA: TGTGCCAGCAGCGAGGACAGGAACTCTGGAAACACCATATATTTT. The full variable domain, completed using reference TRBV5-6 and TRBJ1-3, is DAGVTQSPTHLIKTRGQQVTLRCSPKSGHDTVSWYQQALGQGPQFIFQYYEEEERQRGNFPDRFSGHQFPNYSSELNVNALLLGDSALYLCASSEDRNSGNTIYFGEGSWLTVV.

J is TRBJ2-3 and V is TRBV2; 7 positions match TRBD2. The CDR3 is 15 residues long. The germline gives CDR1 SNHLY, CDR2 FYNNEI. V lost 2 bases and J lost 2; bases outside the gene matches: 4. CDR3 sequence: CASSETRLATDTQYF. DNA for the CDR3: TGTGCCAGCAGTGAAACGAGACTAGCCACAGATACGCAGTATTTT.

This clone was recorded once. The chain joins TRBV6-5 to TRBJ2-7, with TRBD1 as a possible D gene (6 bases). The germline V gene encodes CDR1 MNHEY and CDR2 SVGAGI. V lost 0 bases, J lost 0 bases, and 12 bases lay in between. The CDR3 loop spans 16 amino acids. In DNA, the CDR3 is TGTGCCAGCAGTTACTCGTACGCAGGGGACTCCTACGAGCAGTACTTC. Translating gives CASSYSYAGDSYEQYF.